This T cell receptor beta chain was found in a study of T cell clonotyping in hematopoietic cell transplantation. Sequenced by immunoSEQ multiplex PCR; TCRdb stores in-frame clones only, minus some. Among about 27,000 clones listed, under 97% were seen once. Trimming took off 1 base at V and 8 bases at J, with 15 bases between the two ends. Germline V CDR1 and CDR2: SGHTA, FQGNSA. The length of the CDR3 is 15 residues. This receptor was identified in a man aged 45-65 years in good health. Some clones in this sample may be carry-over from other donors' samples. The chain combines TRBV7-2 with TRBJ1-5, with a possible D match to TRBD1 (5 bases). What was sequenced was peripheral blood mononuclear cells. The CDR3 DNA follows: TGTGCCAGCAGCTTAGTTCCGTCGGCGGGGGAGCCCCAGCATTTT. Protein sequence: CASSLVPSAGEPQHF.